This entry features one TCR beta chain sequence. Antigen specificity is unknown. This specimen comes from a study of CD8+CD57+ T cells in acquired aplastic anemia. Sequenced patients had shown CD8+CD57+ cell expansion by flow cytometry. Findings and limits, study-wide: Patients and controls had CD8+ Simpson's diversity values that were not significantly distinct. Patients had roughly 31 CD8+ CDR3 sequences in common with controls (the shared set).

Germline lookup yields CDR1 SQVTM and CDR2 ANQGSEA. CDR3 length equals 15 residues. V lost 6 bases, J lost 4 bases, and 10 bases stayed unmatched. Investigators profiled TCR beta VDJ and CDR3 from genomic DNA template. From the reads, TCRdb called clonotypes with MiXCR, one entry per CDR3 protein. The data contain 450,000 to 600,000 distinct CDR3 sequences, under 40% of them singletons. Sequenced input: sorted CD4+, CD8+, or CD8+CD57+ T cells (not recorded which) from PBMCs. The clonotype originates from a human donor with aplastic anemia. The chain combines TRBV29-1 with TRBJ2-5; 11 bases agree with TRBD2. The CDR3 is CSVAIAGGLGETQYF. The CDR3 region has the DNA TGCAGCGTCGCAATAGCGGGGGGGCTGGGAGAGACCCAGTACTTC.